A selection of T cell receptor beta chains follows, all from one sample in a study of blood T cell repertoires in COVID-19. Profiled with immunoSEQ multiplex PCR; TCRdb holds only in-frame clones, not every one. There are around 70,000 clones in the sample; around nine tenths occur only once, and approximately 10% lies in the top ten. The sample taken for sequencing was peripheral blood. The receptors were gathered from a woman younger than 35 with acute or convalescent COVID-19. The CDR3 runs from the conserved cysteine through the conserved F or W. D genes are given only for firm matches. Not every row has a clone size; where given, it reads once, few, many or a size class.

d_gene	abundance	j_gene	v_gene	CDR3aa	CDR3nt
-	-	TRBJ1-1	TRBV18	CASSPMEGPVTEAFF	TGTGCCAGCTCACCAATGGAGGGGCCGGTCACTGAAGCTTTCTTT
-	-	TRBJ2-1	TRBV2	CASNPRGGLLHNEQFF	TGTGCCAGCAACCCTAGGGGGGGCTTACTCCACAATGAGCAGTTCTTC
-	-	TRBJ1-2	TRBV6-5	CASSATEINGYTF	TGTGCCAGCAGCGCGACTGAGATTAATGGCTACACCTTC
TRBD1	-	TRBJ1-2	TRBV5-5	CASSHWTGRSSGYTF	TGTGCCAGCAGCCATTGGACAGGGCGGTCTAGCGGCTACACCTTC
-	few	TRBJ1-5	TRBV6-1	CASSDTGRDWGGNQPQHF	TGTGCCAGCAGTGATACGGGCCGGGACTGGGGGGGCAATCAGCCCCAGCATTTT
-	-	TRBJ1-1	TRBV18	CASSPLAGNEAFF	TGTGCCAGCTCACCACTGGCGGGGAATGAAGCTTTCTTT
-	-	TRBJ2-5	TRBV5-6	CASNKQGETQYF	TGTGCCAGCAACAAACAGGGAGAGACCCAGTACTTC
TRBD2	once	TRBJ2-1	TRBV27	CASSFEAGAYNEQFF	TGTGCCAGCAGTTTTGAGGCGGGGGCCTACAATGAGCAGTTCTTC
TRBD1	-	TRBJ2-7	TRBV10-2	CASTGGQGGYEQYF	TGCGCCAGCACAGGAGGACAGGGGGGGTACGAGCAGTACTTC
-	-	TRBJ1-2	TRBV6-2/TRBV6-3	CASSYTGNYGYTF	TGTGCCAGCAGTTATACAGGGAACTATGGCTACACCTTC
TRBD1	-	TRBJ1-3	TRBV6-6	CASSVGTVRLGNTIYF	TGTGCCAGCAGTGTCGGGACAGTTAGATTAGGAAACACCATATATTTT
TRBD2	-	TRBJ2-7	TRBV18	CASSSSGGTYEQYF	TGTGCCAGCTCGTCAAGCGGGGGAACCTACGAGCAGTACTTC
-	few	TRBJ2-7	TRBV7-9	CASSLTAGEQYF	TGTGCCAGCAGCCTTACTGCGGGCGAGCAGTACTTC
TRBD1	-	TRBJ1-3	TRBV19	CASSIDRGSGNTIYF	TGTGCCAGTAGTATCGACAGGGGATCCGGAAACACCATATATTTT
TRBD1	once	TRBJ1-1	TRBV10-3	CAISTYMTGRKTEAFF	TGTGCCATCAGTACCTATATGACAGGGCGCAAAACTGAAGCTTTCTTT
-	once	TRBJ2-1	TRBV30	CAWSGINGGPEQFF	TGTGCCTGGAGTGGAATCAACGGGGGTCCTGAGCAGTTCTTC
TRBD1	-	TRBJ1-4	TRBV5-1	CASSTGQGYNEKLFF	TGCGCCAGCAGCACCGGACAGGGATATAATGAAAAACTGTTTTTT
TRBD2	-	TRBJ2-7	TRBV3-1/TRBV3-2	CASSQVGPGGDSYEQYF	TGTGCCAGCAGCCAAGTTGGGCCGGGGGGAGACTCCTACGAGCAGTACTTC
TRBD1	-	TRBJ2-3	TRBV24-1	CATSDPGQGKGDTQYF	TGTGCCACCAGTGACCCCGGACAGGGAAAGGGTGATACGCAGTATTTT
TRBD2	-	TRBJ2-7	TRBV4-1	CASSQWTSGISFDEQYF	TGCGCCAGCAGCCAGTGGACTAGCGGGATCTCTTTCGATGAGCAGTACTTC
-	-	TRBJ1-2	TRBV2	CASSATVDYGYTF	TGTGCCAGCAGTGCGACAGTAGACTATGGCTACACCTTC
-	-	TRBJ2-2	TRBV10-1	CASSETGVTGELFF	TGCGCCAGCAGTGAAACGGGGGTCACCGGGGAGCTGTTTTTT
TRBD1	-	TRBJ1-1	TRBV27	CASSVTGSGYTEAFF	TGTGCCAGCAGTGTGACAGGGTCGGGGTACACTGAAGCTTTCTTT
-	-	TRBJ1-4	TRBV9	CASSVAAGLDEKLFF	TGTGCCAGCAGCGTAGCTGCAGGTTTGGATGAAAAACTGTTTTTT
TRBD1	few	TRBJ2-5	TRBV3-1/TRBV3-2	CASSHGTGTGETQYF	TGTGCCAGCAGCCATGGGACAGGGACGGGAGAGACCCAGTACTTC
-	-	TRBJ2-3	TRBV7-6	CASSLRSSGTDTQYF	TGTGCCAGCAGTTTAAGGTCTAGCGGCACAGATACGCAGTATTTT
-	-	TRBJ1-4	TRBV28	CASSSRVGEKLFF	TGTGCCAGCAGCAGCAGGGTCGGTGAAAAACTGTTTTTT
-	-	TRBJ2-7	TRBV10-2	CASSPGIEQYF	TGCGCCAGCAGTCCGGGGATCGAGCAGTACTTC
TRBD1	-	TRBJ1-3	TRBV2	CASSAGTGLTAGNTIYF	TGTGCCAGCAGTGCAGGGACAGGGTTGACTGCTGGAAACACCATATATTTT
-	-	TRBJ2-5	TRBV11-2	CASTRLGETQYF	TGTGCCAGCACCCGACTCGGGGAGACCCAGTACTTC
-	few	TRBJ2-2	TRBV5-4	CASSSRVSGGELFF	TGTGCCAGCAGCTCCAGGGTCTCGGGCGGGGAGCTGTTTTTT
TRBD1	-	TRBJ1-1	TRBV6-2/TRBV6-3	CASSFTGGVTEAFF	TGTGCCAGCAGTTTTACAGGGGGTGTCACTGAAGCTTTCTTT
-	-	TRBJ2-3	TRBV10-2	CASSDLWGPDTQYF	TGCGCCAGCAGTGATCTTTGGGGCCCAGATACGCAGTATTTT
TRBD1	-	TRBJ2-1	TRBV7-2	CASSLYGQGAGNEQFF	TGTGCCAGCAGCTTATACGGACAGGGGGCGGGCAATGAGCAGTTCTTC
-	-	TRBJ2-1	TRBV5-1	CASSLGSSYNEQFF	TGCGCCAGCAGCTTGGGGAGTTCCTACAATGAGCAGTTCTTC
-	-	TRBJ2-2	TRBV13	CASSRTEFNTGELFF	TGTGCCAGCAGCCGGACAGAATTTAACACCGGGGAGCTGTTTTTT
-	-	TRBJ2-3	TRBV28	CASSLVIAGGDTQYF	TGTGCCAGCAGTTTGGTGATAGCCGGAGGGGATACGCAGTATTTT
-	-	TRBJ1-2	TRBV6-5	CASSAQTGDYGYTF	TGTGCCAGCAGCGCTCAAACAGGTGACTATGGCTACACCTTC
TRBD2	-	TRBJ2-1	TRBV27	CASSLGTSEINEQFF	TGTGCCAGCAGTTTGGGGACTAGCGAGATAAATGAGCAGTTCTTC
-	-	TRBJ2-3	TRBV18	CASSLTTGAGTDTQYF	TGTGCCAGCTCACTTACGACAGGCGCGGGCACAGATACGCAGTATTTT
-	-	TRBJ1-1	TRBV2	CASSETQTGDLKDTEAFF	TGTGCCAGCAGTGAAACCCAAACCGGGGACTTAAAGGACACTGAAGCTTTCTTT
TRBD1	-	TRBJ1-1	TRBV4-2	CASSPGGGVNTEAFF	TGTGCCAGCAGCCCAGGGGGAGGCGTGAACACTGAAGCTTTCTTT
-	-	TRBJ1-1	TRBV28	CASSLWAENTEAFF	TGTGCCAGCAGTTTATGGGCAGAGAACACTGAAGCTTTCTTT
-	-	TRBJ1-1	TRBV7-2	CASSPTVDRNTEAFF	TGTGCCAGCAGCCCGACCGTCGACAGGAACACTGAAGCTTTCTTT
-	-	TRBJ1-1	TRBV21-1	CASSNRGTAEAFF	TGTGCCAGCAGCAATCGGGGGACAGCTGAAGCTTTCTTT
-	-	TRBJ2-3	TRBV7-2	CASSSSRDSYTDTQYF	TGTGCCAGCAGCTCCTCCCGGGACTCATACACAGATACGCAGTATTTT
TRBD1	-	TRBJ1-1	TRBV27	CASRPTGWPEAFF	TGTGCCAGCAGACCGACAGGGTGGCCTGAAGCTTTCTTT
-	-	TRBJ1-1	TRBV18	CASSPDSMNTEAFF	TGTGCCAGCTCACCAGACAGCATGAACACTGAAGCTTTCTTT
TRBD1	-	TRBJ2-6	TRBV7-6	CASSPRDRGSGANVLTF	TGTGCCAGCAGCCCCCGGGACAGGGGCTCTGGGGCCAACGTCCTGACTTTC
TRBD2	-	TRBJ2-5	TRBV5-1	CASTATSGGLGETQYF	TGCGCCAGCACCGCGACTAGCGGGGGCTTGGGGGAGACCCAGTACTTC
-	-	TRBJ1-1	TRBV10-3	CAISGDGQMNEAFF	TGTGCCATCAGTGGAGATGGGCAGATGAATGAAGCTTTCTTT
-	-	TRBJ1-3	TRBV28	CASSYKTTGNTIYF	TGTGCCAGCAGTTATAAGACTACTGGAAACACCATATATTTT